This entry describes one T cell receptor beta chain. This clonotype was counted ten times or more. Its antigen has not been determined. No quality values exist for individual bases; no much larger clone is one base distant. This sample is part of a study of identical twins (dated by TCRdb to about 2016). Turning to the overall study: TCR alpha and beta repertoires from monozygotic twins, unrelated adults of various ages and cord blood were deep-sequenced to test whether fetal clonotypes persist. Replicate twin experiments were performed at different times using different library preparation protocols to rule out contamination.

Here is what the overall study found, with its caveats: In beta out-of-frame sequences, excess twin sharing was weaker, because having fewer shared sequences lowered the signal-to-noise ratio. Zero-insertion analyses could be partly confounded by invariant T cells such as MAIT and iNKT, though diverse VJ usage argued against such confounding for most clonotypes. In monozygotic twins, out-of-frame TCR alpha sharing was systematically underestimated by recombination models, although the models agreed with sharing between unrelated individuals. Because the same donors could not be followed over many years, conclusions were based on cross-sectional statistical analysis. Fewer insertions were carried by abundant cord blood beta clonotypes, a similar but weaker trend appeared in young adult naive repertoires, and no such trend appeared in memory repertoires. Compared with coincidental sharing between unrelated individuals, out-of-frame TCR alpha sequences shared between twins had an excess of sequences with low generation probability.

The library was generated by 5' RACE. Sequencing relied on an Illumina HiSeq 2000. Template switching added a universal primer binding site, and the final cDNA carried a unique molecular identifier that allowed TCR cDNA molecules to be counted accurately. Specific primers in the conserved constant-segment region were used to synthesize first-strand cDNA for the TCR alpha and beta chains. Each cDNA library was double barcoded, with a SMART-Mk sample barcode plus Illumina barcodes, to control for contamination. TruSeq adapter sequences, together with Illumina sample barcodes, were added in two successive PCR steps. The TCR alpha and beta cDNA libraries were sequenced on the Illumina HiSeq platform using custom primers. The original pipeline was this. Raw reads were processed with MiGEC to extract unique molecular identifiers, and MiXCR was used to determine CDR3 positions. For each individual, recombination models were inferred using an EM algorithm with the repgenHMM and IGoR tools. The analysis of shared clonotypes was done with the tcR package in R, with sharing normalized by the product of cloneset sizes. To study raw recombination free of thymic and clonal selection effects, out-of-frame nonproductive sequences were analyzed. In-frame beta chains were kept once TCRdb had trimmed the public reads at Q25 with fastp and called clones with MiXCR. Under each unique CDR3 protein, matching rows form one entry showing the most common genes and DNA. What appears here as the V and J calls and clone size reflects TCRdb's work, not the paper's. The sample includes around 340,000 distinct CDR3 sequences, with about 10% observed a single time. About 8.1% of the sample rests with the top ten.

Every donor was a healthy Caucasian. Three unrelated non-twin adults were also sequenced: a male aged 18 to 30, a male aged 50 to 59 and a female aged 50 to 59. Miltenyi CD45RO+ enrichment and human naive T-cell isolation kits were used to isolate memory (CD45RO+) and naive T cells from PBMC. For CDR1 and CDR2, the germline V gene (reference sequence) lists MNHNY and SVGAGI. The CDR3 runs 13 amino acids, cysteine and phenylalanine included. The DNA shown is the 39-base CDR3, in frame from base 1. Trimming takes 5 bases from V and 6 bases from J, and the germline ends sit 10 bases apart. The TCR comes from a woman aged 45-65 years in good health. This chain is built from TRBV6-6 and TRBJ2-2; the D region is possibly TRBD1 or TRBD2, each matching across 5 bases. Sample: naive T cells sorted from blood. This specimen's cell subset or site label, interpreted: cells isolated with a human naive T-cell isolation kit. The sequenced DNA is TGTGCCAGCAGTGTGGGGGACCCCGGGGAGCTGTTTTTT. Its amino acids are CASSVGDPGELFF.